This T cell receptor beta chain was identified in a study of blood T cell repertoires in COVID-19. The CDR3 totals 13 residues. CDR1 is SGHRS and CDR2 is YFSETQ in the germline V gene. V was cut by 2 bases and J by 0 bases, with 6 bases left in between. Assay: immunoSEQ multiplex PCR; the TCRdb copy retains only in-frame clones and omits some. The sample carries under 350,000 clones, approximately 90% recorded once. The sequenced sample consisted of peripheral blood. The source is a man between 40 and 49 years old with acute or convalescent COVID-19. V and J are TRBV5-1 and TRBJ2-7, with D uncertain. The CDR3 DNA follows: TGCGCCAGCAGCTTCGGTGCCTCCTACGAGCAGTACTTC. It translates to CASSFGASYEQYF.